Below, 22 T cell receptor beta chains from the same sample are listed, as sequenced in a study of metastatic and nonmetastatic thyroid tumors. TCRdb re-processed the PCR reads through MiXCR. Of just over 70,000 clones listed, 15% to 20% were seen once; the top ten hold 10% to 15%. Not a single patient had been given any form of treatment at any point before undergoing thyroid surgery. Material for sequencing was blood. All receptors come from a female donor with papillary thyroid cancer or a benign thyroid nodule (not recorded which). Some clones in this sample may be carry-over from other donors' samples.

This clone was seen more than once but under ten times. The CDR3 loop is CASSEATTNSPLHF. The CDR3 DNA reads as TGTGCCAGCAGTGAAGCGACAACGAATTCACCCCTCCACTTT. The chain employs TRBV2 and TRBJ1-6; D is ambiguous. Looked up from germline, CDR1 is SNHLY and CDR2 is FYNNEI. The CDR3 is 14 residues long. V shed 0 bases and J shed 7 bases, with 7 bases lying between them. Drawing the rest from reference TRBV2 and TRBJ1-6, the complete variable domain is EPEVTQTPSHQVTQMGQEVILRCVPISNHLYFYWYRQILGQKVEFLVSFYNNEISEKSEIFDDQFSVERPDGSNFTLKIRSTKLEDSAMYFCASSEATTNSPLHFGNGTRLTVT.

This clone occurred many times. CDR3 coding DNA: TGTGCCAGCAGTTCCCCCTTAGGGACAGGGGGAGGAAGGAACACTGAAGCTTTCTTT. It encodes CASSSPLGTGGGRNTEAFF. The chain has TRBV28 and TRBJ1-1; 11 bases line up with TRBD1. This CDR3 spans 19 amino acids. Looked up from germline, CDR1 is MDHEN and CDR2 is SYDVKM. V shed 4 bases and J 1 base; nucleotides not matched to a gene: 14.

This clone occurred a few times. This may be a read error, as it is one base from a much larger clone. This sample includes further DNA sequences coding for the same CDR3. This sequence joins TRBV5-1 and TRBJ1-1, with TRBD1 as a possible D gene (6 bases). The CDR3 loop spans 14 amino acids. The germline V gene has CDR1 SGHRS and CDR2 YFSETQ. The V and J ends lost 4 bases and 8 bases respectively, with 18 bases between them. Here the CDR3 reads CASSMVTGGAEAFF. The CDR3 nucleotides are TGCGCCAGCAGCATGGTGACAGGCGGGGCCGAAGCTTTCTTT.

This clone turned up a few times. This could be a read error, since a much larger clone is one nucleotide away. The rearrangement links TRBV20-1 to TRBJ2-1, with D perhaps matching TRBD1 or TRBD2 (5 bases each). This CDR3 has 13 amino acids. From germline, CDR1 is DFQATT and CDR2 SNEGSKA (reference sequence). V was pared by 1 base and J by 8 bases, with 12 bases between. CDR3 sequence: CSARGGRRDEQFF. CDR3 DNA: TGCAGTGCTAGAGGGGGGAGACGGGATGAGCAGTTCTTC.

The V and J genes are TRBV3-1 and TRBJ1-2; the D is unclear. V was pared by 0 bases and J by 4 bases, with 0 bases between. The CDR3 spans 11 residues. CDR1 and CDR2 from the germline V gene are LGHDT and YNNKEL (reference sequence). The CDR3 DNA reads TGTGCCAGCAGCCAAGACTATGGCTACACCTTC. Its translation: CASSQDYGYTF.

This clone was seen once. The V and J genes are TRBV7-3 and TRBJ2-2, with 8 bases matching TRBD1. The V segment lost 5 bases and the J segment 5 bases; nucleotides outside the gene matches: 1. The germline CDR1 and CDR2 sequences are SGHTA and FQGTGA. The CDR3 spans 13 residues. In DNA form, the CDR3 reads TGTGCCAGCAGCCGACAGGGGACCGGGGAGCTGTTTTTT. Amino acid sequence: CASSRQGTGELFF.

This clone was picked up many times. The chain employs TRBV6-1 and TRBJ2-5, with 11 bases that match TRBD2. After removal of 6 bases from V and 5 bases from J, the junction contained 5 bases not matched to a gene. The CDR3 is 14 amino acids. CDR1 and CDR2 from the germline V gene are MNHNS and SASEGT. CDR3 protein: CASRLAGGLETQYF. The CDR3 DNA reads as TGTGCCAGCAGATTAGCGGGAGGGCTGGAGACCCAGTACTTC.

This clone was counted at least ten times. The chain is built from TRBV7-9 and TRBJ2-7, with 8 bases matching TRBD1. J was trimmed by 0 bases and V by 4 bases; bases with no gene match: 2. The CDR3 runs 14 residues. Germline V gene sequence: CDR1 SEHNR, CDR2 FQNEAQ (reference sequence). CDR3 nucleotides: TGTGCCAGCAGCTCAGGACAGGGCTCCTACGAGCAGTACTTC. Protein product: CASSSGQGSYEQYF.

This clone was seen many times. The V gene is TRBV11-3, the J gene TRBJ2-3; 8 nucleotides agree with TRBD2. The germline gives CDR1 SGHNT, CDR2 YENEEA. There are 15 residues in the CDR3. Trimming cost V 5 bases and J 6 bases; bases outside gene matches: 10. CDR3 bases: TGTGCCAGCAGCATCGGGGGGGCCCCGGCGGATACGCAGTATTTT. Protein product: CASSIGGAPADTQYF.

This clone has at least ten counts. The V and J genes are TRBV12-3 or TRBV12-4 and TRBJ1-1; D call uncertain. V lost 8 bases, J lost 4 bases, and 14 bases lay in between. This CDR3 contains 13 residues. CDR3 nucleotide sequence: TGTGCCAGCGCTATGGAGGCGAGCACTGAAGCTTTCTTT. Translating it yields CASAMEASTEAFF.

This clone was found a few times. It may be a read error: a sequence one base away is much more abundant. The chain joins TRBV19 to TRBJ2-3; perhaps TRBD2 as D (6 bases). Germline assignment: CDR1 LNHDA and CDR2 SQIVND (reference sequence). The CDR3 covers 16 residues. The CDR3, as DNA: TGTGCCAGTAATCGTGGCGGGGCCCTTAGCACAGATACGCGGTATTTT. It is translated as CASNRGGALSTDTRYF.

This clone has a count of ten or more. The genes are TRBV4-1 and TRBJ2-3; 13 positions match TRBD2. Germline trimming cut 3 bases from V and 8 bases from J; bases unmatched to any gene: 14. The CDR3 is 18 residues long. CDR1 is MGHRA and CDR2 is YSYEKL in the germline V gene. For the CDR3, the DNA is TGCGCCAGCAGCCATGCCGGGACTAGCGGGAAGGGCGGTGGTACGCAGTATTTT. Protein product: CASSHAGTSGKGGGTQYF.

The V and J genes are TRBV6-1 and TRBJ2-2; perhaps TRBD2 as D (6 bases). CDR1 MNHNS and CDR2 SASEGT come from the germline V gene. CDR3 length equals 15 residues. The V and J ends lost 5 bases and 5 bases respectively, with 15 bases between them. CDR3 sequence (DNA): TGTGCCAGCAGTAAGCCGGGACTCTTGACCGGGGAGCTGTTTTTT. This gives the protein CASSKPGLLTGELFF.

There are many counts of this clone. CDR3 coding DNA: TGCGCCAGCAGCCAAGAAGTCGGTCGGGGACAGGGCGTCTACGAGCAGTACTTC. Its protein is CASSQEVGRGQGVYEQYF. This rearrangement joins TRBV4-1 to TRBJ2-7; 9 bases are a match to TRBD1. The length of the CDR3 is 18 residues. Germline values: CDR1 MGHRA, CDR2 YSYEKL. J lost 3 bases, V lost 0 bases, and 12 bases had no gene match.

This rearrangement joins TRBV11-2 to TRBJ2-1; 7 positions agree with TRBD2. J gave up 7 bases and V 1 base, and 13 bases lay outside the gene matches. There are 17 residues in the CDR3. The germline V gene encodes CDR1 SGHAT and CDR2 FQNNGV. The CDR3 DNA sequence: TGTGCCAGCAGCTTAGGCCGGGACTACTATCATGATAATGAGCAGTTCTTC. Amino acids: CASSLGRDYYHDNEQFF.

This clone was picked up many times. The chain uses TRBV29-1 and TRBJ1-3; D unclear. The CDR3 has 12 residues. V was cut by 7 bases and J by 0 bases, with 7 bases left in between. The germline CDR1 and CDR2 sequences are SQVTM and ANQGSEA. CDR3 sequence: CSAFISGNTIYF. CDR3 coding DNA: TGCAGCGCTTTCATCTCTGGAAACACCATATATTTT. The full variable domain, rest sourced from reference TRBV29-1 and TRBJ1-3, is SAVISQKPSRDICQRGTSLTIQCQVDSQVTMMFWYRQQPGQSLTLIATANQGSEATYESGFVIDKFPISRPNLTFSTLTVSNMSPEDSSIYLCSAFISGNTIYFGEGSWLTVV.

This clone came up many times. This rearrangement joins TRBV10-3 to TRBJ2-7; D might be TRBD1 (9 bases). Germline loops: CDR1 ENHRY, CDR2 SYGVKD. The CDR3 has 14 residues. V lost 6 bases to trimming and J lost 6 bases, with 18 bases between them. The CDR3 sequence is CAIRAGDRDREQYF. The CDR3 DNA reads TGTGCCATCAGAGCGGGGGACAGGGACCGCGAGCAGTACTTC.

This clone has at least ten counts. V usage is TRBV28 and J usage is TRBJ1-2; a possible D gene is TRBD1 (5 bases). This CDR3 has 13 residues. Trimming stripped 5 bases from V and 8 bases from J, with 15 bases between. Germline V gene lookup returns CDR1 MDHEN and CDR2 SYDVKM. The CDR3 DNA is TGTGCCAGCAGTAGTCGGGACTCTAGAGGCTACACCTTC. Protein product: CASSSRDSRGYTF.

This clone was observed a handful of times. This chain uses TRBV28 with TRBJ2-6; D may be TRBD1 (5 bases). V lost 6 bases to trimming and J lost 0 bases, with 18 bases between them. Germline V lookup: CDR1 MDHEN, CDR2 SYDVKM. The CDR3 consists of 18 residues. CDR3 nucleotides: TGTGCCAGCAGACCGACAGAGTGTGTTCTCTCTGGGGCCAACGTCCTGACTTTC. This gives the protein CASRPTECVLSGANVLTF.

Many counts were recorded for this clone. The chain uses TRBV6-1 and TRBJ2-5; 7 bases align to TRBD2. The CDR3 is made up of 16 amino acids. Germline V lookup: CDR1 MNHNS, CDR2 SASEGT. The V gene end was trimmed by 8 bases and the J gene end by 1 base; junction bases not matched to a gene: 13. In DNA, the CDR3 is TGTGCCAGCTCCCGGGAGGTCGGGGTATCCCAAGAGACCCAGTACTTC. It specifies CASSREVGVSQETQYF.

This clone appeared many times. Here the CDR3 reads CASSHTRTDPYSNQPQHF. DNA for the CDR3: TGTGCCAGTAGTCACACCAGGACAGACCCTTATAGCAATCAGCCCCAGCATTTT. V gene TRBV19 combines with J gene TRBJ1-5; TRBD1 might be the D (6 bases). Germline V gives CDR1 LNHDA, CDR2 SQIVND (reference sequence). V was trimmed by 5 bases and J by 0 bases, leaving 20 bases between them. This CDR3 comprises 18 residues.

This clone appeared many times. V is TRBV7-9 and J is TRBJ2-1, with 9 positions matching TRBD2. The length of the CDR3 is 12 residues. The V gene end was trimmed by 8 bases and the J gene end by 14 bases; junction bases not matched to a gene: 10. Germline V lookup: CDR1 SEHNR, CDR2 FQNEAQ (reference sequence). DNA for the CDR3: TGTGCCAGCTCCCGAGGCGGGAGGGCCGAGTTCTTC. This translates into CASSRGGRAEFF.